Only a few counts were recorded for the clone carrying this T cell receptor beta chain. Antigen: not known. This CDR3 contains 16 residues. Losses at the gene ends were 3 bases for V and 8 bases for J; bases not matched to a gene: 8. The data are from a study of blood T cells in healthy people across ages. Study results and caveats: Higher naive T cell percentage went strongly together with higher TCR beta diversity. More naive CD4+ cells and higher diversity were found in long-lived than in aged donors.

The second PCR ran roughly 7 to 12 cycles with a sample-barcoded 5' primer and J-beta primers. TCRdb used MiXCR to reprocess the 5' RACE reads, holding one entry per CDR3 protein. The data show 2 million or so distinct CDR3 sequences, roughly 49% seen once. This rearrangement joins TRBV12-3 or TRBV12-4 to TRBJ2-1; 12 nucleotides line up with TRBD2. The sample taken for sequencing was blood. This receptor was taken from a woman between 35 and 50 years old in good health. CDR3 DNA: TGTGCCAGCAGTTTGTTGTCTAGCGGGGGGGACGATGAGCAGTTCTTC. Protein product: CASSLLSSGGDDEQFF.